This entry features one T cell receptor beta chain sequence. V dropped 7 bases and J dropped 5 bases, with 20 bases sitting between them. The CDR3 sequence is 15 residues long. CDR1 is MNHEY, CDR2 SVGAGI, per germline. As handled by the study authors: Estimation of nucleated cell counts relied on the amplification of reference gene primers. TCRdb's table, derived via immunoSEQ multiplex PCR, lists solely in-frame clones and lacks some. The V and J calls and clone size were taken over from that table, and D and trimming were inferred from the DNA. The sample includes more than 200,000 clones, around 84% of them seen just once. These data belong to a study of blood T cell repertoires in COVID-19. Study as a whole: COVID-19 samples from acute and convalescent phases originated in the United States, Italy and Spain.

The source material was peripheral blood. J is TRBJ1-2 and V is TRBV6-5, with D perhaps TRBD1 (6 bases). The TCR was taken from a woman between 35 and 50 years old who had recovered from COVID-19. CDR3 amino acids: CASKVSGTLQYGYTF. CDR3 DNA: TGTGCCAGCAAGGTCTCCGGGACACTACAATATGGCTACACCTTC.